These 16 T cell receptor beta chains were all obtained from the same sample, sequenced in a study of cytomegalovirus exposure and HLA in healthy donors. Primers for the PCR totalled 60 Vbeta and 13 Jbeta. Generated by immunoSEQ multiplex PCR, the TCRdb table keeps only in-frame clones and is missing some. The sample includes about 130,000 clones, 77% seen only once; the top ten take 2%. Input material: PBMCs. Receptors originate from a man aged 30 to 45 in good health and CMV-seronegative.

The V call is TRBV7-3, the J call TRBJ2-3; perhaps TRBD2 as D (5 bases). CDR1 and CDR2 (germline): SGHTA, FQGTGA. The CDR3 runs to 16 residues. Trimming cost V 2 bases and J 0 bases, with 12 bases left between them. In nucleotides, the CDR3 is TGTGCCAGCAGCTTAGGGGTCGGCGGGAGCACAGATACGCAGTATTTT. This gives the protein CASSLGVGGSTDTQYF.

V gene TRBV7-6 combines with J gene TRBJ2-5; 8 nucleotides align to TRBD2. The CDR3 contains 16 residues. Looked up from germline, CDR1 is SGHVS and CDR2 is FNYEAQ. V dropped 1 base and J dropped 0; count of bases not matched to a gene: 4. The CDR3 nucleotides are TGTGCCAGCAGCTTAGTAGCGGGACACTACCAAGAGACCCAGTACTTC. It yields the protein CASSLVAGHYQETQYF.

This clone was seen just once. The rearrangement uses TRBV5-1 and TRBJ2-3; TRBD1 agrees at 8 bases. This CDR3 region has 15 residues. Germline assignment: CDR1 SGHRS and CDR2 YFSETQ. J was trimmed by 3 bases and V by 4 bases; bases with no gene match: 7. Here the CDR3 DNA reads TGCGCCAGCAGCCTCCGGACAGGGTCGACAGATACGCAGTATTTT. Its protein product is CASSLRTGSTDTQYF.

CDR3 DNA sequence: TGTGCCAGCAGCGAGTCATTGGGGGGGCCACACACTGAAGCTTTCTTT. It is translated as CASSESLGGPHTEAFF. This rearrangement joins TRBV2 to TRBJ1-1; possible D gene TRBD1, 6 bases. CDR1 is SNHLY and CDR2 is FYNNEI in the germline V gene. V was cut by 6 bases and J by 3 bases, with 20 bases left in between. This CDR3 spans 16 amino acids.

This clone is a singleton in its sample. The V gene is TRBV7-3, the J gene TRBJ2-7; 7 nucleotides line up with TRBD2. CDR1 and CDR2 (germline): SGHTA, FQGTGA. V shed 4 bases and J 4 bases; nucleotides not matched to a gene: 4. CDR3 length: 13 residues. DNA for the CDR3: TGTGCCAGCAGCTCCGTAGCGGGTTACGAGCAGTACTTC. Protein sequence: CASSSVAGYEQYF.

The chain has TRBV9 and TRBJ2-5, with D perhaps matching TRBD2 (5 bases). The V gene's germline CDR1 is SGDLS and CDR2 YYNGEE. The V end lost 2 bases, the J end lost 4 bases, and 15 bases lay between the germline ends. There are 15 residues in the CDR3. CDR3 in DNA: TGTGCCAGCAGCGTGGGCCCTGAGAGGGTAGAGACCCAGTACTTC. Residues: CASSVGPERVETQYF.

V gene TRBV30 combines with J gene TRBJ1-5; D call uncertain. This CDR3 spans 13 amino acids. V was trimmed by 1 base and J by 2 bases, leaving 6 bases between them. Per germline, CDR1 GTSNPN and CDR2 SVGIG (reference sequence). Here the CDR3 DNA reads TGTGCCTGGAGTGCATCAGGCAATCAGCCCCAGCATTTT. Its translation: CAWSASGNQPQHF.

This clone was observed a handful of times. V gene TRBV4-2 combines with J gene TRBJ2-5, with a weak D call TRBD2 (5 bases). In germline, CDR1 is LGHNA, CDR2 YNFKEQ. The CDR3 extends over 15 amino acids. V lost 1 base to trimming and J lost 2 bases, with 11 bases between them. The DNA for the CDR3 is TGTGCCAGCAGCCAAGTGGAAGCGGCTCAAGAGACCCAGTACTTC. This codes for CASSQVEAAQETQYF.

This sequence joins TRBV5-4 and TRBJ1-5, with a possible D match to TRBD1 (5 bases). With 4 bases removed from V and 7 bases from J, the gap between germline ends came to 15 bases. Germline values: CDR1 SGHNT, CDR2 YYREEE (reference sequence). The CDR3 spans 14 residues. CDR3 nucleotide sequence: TGTGCCAGCAGCACCGGGACGGGGGGGCAGCCCCAGCATTTT. Its protein is CASSTGTGGQPQHF. Full variable domain (rest looked up from reference TRBV5-4 and TRBJ1-5): ETGVTQSPTHLIKTRGQQVTLRCSSQSGHNTVSWYQQALGQGPQFIFQYYREEENGRGNFPPRFSGLQFPNYSSELNVNALELDDSALYLCASSTGTGGQPQHFGDGTRLSIL.

J is TRBJ2-1 and V is TRBV6-1, with D tentatively TRBD1 (5 bases). Germline-derived CDR1 and CDR2 are MNHNS and SASEGT. The germline V and J ends were trimmed by 0 bases and 3 bases, with 9 bases remaining between them. The CDR3 runs 15 residues. For the CDR3, the DNA is TGTGCCAGCAGTGAAGCGCTACAGGACTACAATGAGCAGTTCTTC. Its protein is CASSEALQDYNEQFF.

The chain is built from TRBV5-6 and TRBJ2-1; no clear D. This CDR3 is built from 13 residues. V lost 0 bases to trimming and J lost 6 bases, with 7 bases between them. CDR1 and CDR2 from the germline V gene are SGHDT and YYEEEE. The CDR3 sequence is CASSLVGPNEQFF. CDR3 DNA sequence: TGTGCCAGCAGCTTGGTTGGGCCCAATGAGCAGTTCTTC.

This chain joins TRBV7-2 and TRBJ2-3, with no clear D. Trimming took 0 bases from V and 2 from J, leaving 12 bases between them. Germline CDR1 reads SGHTA; CDR2 reads FQGNSA. The length of the CDR3 is 16 residues. The CDR3 region is CASSLARAENTDTQYF. The CDR3 DNA follows: TGTGCCAGCAGCTTAGCTCGCGCGGAGAACACAGATACGCAGTATTTT.

The genes are TRBV27 and TRBJ2-1, with D possibly TRBD2 on 6 matching bases. The germline V gene has CDR1 MNHEY and CDR2 SMNVEV (reference sequence). Trimming stripped 0 bases from V and 2 bases from J, with 8 bases between. The CDR3 is 15 residues long. This CDR3 is CASSLSRLAYNEQFF. CDR3 coding DNA: TGTGCCAGCAGTTTATCCAGACTAGCCTACAATGAGCAGTTCTTC.

The chain has TRBV5-4 and TRBJ2-1; 10 positions match TRBD2. The CDR3 length is 16 residues. The V segment lost 4 bases and the J segment 8 bases; nucleotides outside the gene matches: 12. In germline, CDR1 is SGHNT, CDR2 YYREEE (reference sequence). CDR3 sequence (DNA): TGTGCCAGCAGCCAACGAGCGGGAGGGTTTGAGGATGAGCAGTTCTTC. Protein sequence: CASSQRAGGFEDEQFF.

This clone was detected only a few times. The rearrangement links TRBV30 to TRBJ1-1, with TRBD1 identical over 7 bases. The germline V gene encodes CDR1 GTSNPN and CDR2 SVGIG (reference sequence). V was clipped by 3 bases and J by 2 bases; unmatched bases: 6. The CDR3 consists of 14 residues. The CDR3 sequence is CAWSPTGLNTEAFF. CDR3 DNA: TGTGCCTGGAGCCCGACAGGGCTAAACACTGAAGCTTTCTTT.

This clone was observed once. CDR3 nucleotide sequence: TGCGCCAGCAGCTTGGATCCGGGGACCTACGAGCAGTACTTC. Translating it yields CASSLDPGTYEQYF. This chain links TRBV5-1 with TRBJ2-7, with D possibly TRBD2 on 5 matching bases. From germline, CDR1 is SGHRS and CDR2 YFSETQ. This CDR3 has 14 amino acids. V was clipped by 0 bases and J by 2 bases, with 9 bases between them.